A selection of T cell receptor beta chains follows, all from one sample in a study of T cell responses to AZD1222 COVID-19 vaccine. Profiling relied on immunoSEQ multiplex PCR, and the TCRdb table lists in-frame clones only, not all of them. The data contain 75,000 to 100,000 clones, nearly 90% of them singletons. Sequencing was performed on peripheral blood, taken on day 0 of AZD1222 vaccination. These receptors were collected from an adult in good health. CDR3s include the opening cysteine and the closing phenylalanine or tryptophan. Fields, in order: V gene, J gene, clone size, D gene, CDR3 length, CDR3 protein, CDR3 DNA. A D gene is named only where the DNA matches it firmly. Not all rows give a size; the values are once, few, many and, for expanded clones, a class.

TRBV13	TRBJ1-2	.	.	14	CAGGYLRANYGYTF	TGTGCCGGAGGATACCTCAGGGCTAACTATGGCTACACCTTC
TRBV19	TRBJ2-1	.	.	14	CASSIVGKIGEQFF	TGTGCCAGTAGTATAGTGGGCAAAATTGGTGAGCAGTTCTTC
TRBV4-1	TRBJ2-7	few	.	13	CASSLTGSYEQYF	TGCGCCAGCAGCCTTACAGGCTCCTACGAGCAGTACTTC
TRBV5-5	TRBJ2-2	.	TRBD2	17	CASRLGLAGGPTGELFF	TGTGCCAGCAGACTGGGGCTAGCGGGGGGGCCGACCGGGGAGCTGTTTTTT
TRBV5-5	TRBJ1-2	.	TRBD1	14	CASSQGQGGYGYTF	TGTGCCAGCAGCCAGGGACAGGGAGGCTATGGCTACACCTTC
TRBV25-1	TRBJ1-4	.	TRBD1	15	CASSESGTGKEKLFF	TGTGCCAGCAGTGAATCGGGGACAGGGAAGGAAAAACTGTTTTTT
TRBV7-7	TRBJ2-3	.	TRBD1	16	CASSPSGGRQGVTQYF	TGTGCTAGCAGCCCATCAGGGGGACGGCAAGGGGTTACGCAGTATTTT
TRBV5-8	TRBJ1-6	.	.	18	CASRPGTINLNPNSPLHF	TGTGCCAGCAGACCCGGGACCATAAACCTGAACCCAAATTCACCCCTCCACTTT
TRBV9	TRBJ2-1	.	.	16	CASSALTVRRDNEQFF	TGTGCCAGCAGCGCGTTGACAGTCCGAAGGGATAATGAGCAGTTCTTC
TRBV18	TRBJ1-5	once	TRBD1	15	CASSIGQVPNQPQHF	TGTGCCAGCTCAATAGGACAGGTTCCTAATCAGCCCCAGCATTTT
TRBV27	TRBJ1-1	.	.	12	CASSPTGSEAFF	TGTGCCAGCAGTCCTACAGGGAGTGAAGCTTTCTTT
TRBV21-1	TRBJ1-3	.	.	16	CASSKLRGHSGNTIYF	TGTGCCAGCAGCAAACTCCGGGGCCACTCTGGAAACACCATATATTTT
TRBV2	TRBJ1-2	.	.	14	CASSENTDHYGYTF	TGTGCCAGCAGTGAAAATACGGACCACTATGGCTACACCTTC
TRBV3-1/TRBV3-2	TRBJ1-2	.	.	14	CASKPGETDYGYTF	TGTGCCAGCAAACCGGGGGAGACGGACTATGGCTACACCTTC
TRBV7-3	TRBJ2-2	once	.	14	CASSLLMGSGELFF	TGTGCCAGCAGCTTATTAATGGGATCCGGGGAGCTGTTTTTT
TRBV7-2	TRBJ2-7	.	TRBD2	15	CASSTRGGKGYEQYF	TGTGCCAGCAGCACCCGGGGGGGAAAAGGCTACGAGCAGTACTTC
TRBV19	TRBJ1-1	.	.	13	CASSNSLNTEAFF	TGTGCCAGTAGTAACTCATTGAACACTGAAGCTTTCTTT
TRBV9	TRBJ1-3	.	.	14	CASSVAQTGNTIYF	TGTGCCAGCAGCGTAGCTCAGACTGGAAACACCATATATTTT